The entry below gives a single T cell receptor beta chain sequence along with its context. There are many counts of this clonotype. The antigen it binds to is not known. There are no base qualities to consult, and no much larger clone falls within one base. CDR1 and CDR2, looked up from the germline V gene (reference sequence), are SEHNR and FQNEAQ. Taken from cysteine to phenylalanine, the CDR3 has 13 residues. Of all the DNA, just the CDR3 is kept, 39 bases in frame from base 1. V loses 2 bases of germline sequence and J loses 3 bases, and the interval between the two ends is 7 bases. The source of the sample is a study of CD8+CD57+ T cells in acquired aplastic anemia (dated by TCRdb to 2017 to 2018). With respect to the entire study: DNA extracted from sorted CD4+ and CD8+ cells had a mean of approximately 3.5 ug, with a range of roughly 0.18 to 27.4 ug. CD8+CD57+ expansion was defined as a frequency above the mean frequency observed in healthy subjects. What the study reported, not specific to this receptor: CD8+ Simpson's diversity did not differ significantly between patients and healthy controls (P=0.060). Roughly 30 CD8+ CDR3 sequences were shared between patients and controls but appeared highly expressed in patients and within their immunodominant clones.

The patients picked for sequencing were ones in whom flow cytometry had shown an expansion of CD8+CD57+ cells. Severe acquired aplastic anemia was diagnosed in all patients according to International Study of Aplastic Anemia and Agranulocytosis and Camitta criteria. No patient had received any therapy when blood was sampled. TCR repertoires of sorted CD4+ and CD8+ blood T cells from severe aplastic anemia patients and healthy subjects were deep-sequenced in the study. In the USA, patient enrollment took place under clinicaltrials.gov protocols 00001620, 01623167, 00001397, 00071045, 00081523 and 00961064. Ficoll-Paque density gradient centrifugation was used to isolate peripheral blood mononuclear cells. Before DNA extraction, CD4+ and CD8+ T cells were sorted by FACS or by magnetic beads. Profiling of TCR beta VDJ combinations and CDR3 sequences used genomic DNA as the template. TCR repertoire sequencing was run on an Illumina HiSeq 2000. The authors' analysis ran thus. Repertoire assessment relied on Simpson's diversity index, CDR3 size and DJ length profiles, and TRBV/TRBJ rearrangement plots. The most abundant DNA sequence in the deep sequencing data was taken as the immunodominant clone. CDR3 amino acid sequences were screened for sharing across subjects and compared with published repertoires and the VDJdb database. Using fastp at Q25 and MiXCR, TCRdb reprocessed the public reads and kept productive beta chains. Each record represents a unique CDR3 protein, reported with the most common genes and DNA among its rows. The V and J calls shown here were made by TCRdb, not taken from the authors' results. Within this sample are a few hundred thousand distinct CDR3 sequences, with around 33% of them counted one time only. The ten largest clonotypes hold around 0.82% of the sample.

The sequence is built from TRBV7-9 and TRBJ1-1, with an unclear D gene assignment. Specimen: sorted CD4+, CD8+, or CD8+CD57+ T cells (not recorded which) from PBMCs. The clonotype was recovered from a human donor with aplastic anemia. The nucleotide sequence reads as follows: TGTGCCAGCAGCTTAATGCGAGACACTGAAGCTTTCTTT. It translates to CASSLMRDTEAFF.